Given below is one T cell receptor (beta chain) in context. Its antigen remains unidentified. The entry originates in a study of T cell repertoires in cytomegalovirus infection. Study as a whole: Matching HLA type and CMV infection were both indicated by public TCR beta signatures. Study-wide points: Summed frequency of shared TCR beta families picked out CMV carriers who also had the relevant HLA. Predominance within the ex vivo response was attributable to HLA-C-restricted CMV-specific TCR beta clonotypes.

This CDR3 is 17 amino acids long. The ends were cut back, 3 bases at V and 8 bases at J, with 25 bases in the middle. TCRdb re-analysed the reads in MiXCR, keeping a single row per CDR3 protein. The data contain some 900,000 distinct CDR3 sequences, 32% of them singletons. This clonotype originated in a human donor in good health (CMV status not recorded). Some clones in this sample may be carry-over from other donors' samples. The source was cultured CD8+ T cells from PBMCs, collected from culture after CMV antigen stimulation. The chain has TRBV12-3 or TRBV12-4 and TRBJ1-2; D may be TRBD1 (5 bases). Here the CDR3 DNA reads TGTGCCAGCAGTTTCGGGCCCCCGGCTGTGGGGGGGGTCGGCTACACCTTC. Protein sequence: CASSFGPPAVGGVGYTF.